This entry is about one T cell receptor beta chain. The record originates from a study of shared clonotypes between healthy human individuals. Study in general: CD4 naive cells filled three plates per donor, CD4 memory three, CD8 naive two and CD8 memory one.

Trimming took 5 bases from V and 2 from J; bases not matched to a gene: 3. CDR3 length equals 14 residues. The germline V gene encodes CDR1 MRHNA and CDR2 SNTAGT. In the source study's methods: For the immunoSEQ data, sequences were junction-only without quality scores, so filtering differed. Sequencing was performed with immunoSEQ multiplex PCR; in TCRdb, only in-frame clones are kept and a portion is missing. V and J calls and clone size are those listed in that table; D and trimming were worked out from the DNA. The sample holds about 1.5 million clones, 98% seen once. The source of this sequence is a man aged 30-40 years in good health. What was sequenced was naive CD4+ T cells sorted from blood. The subset: CD45RA+ positively selected. This chain links TRBV6-4 with TRBJ2-3; 8 bases match TRBD2. CDR3 nucleotides: TGTGCCAGCAGTATAGCGGGGTTCACAGATACGCAGTATTTT. The encoded protein is CASSIAGFTDTQYF.